This TCR beta chain is from a study of cytomegalovirus exposure and HLA in healthy donors. The CDR3 consists of 15 residues. Germline V gene lookup returns CDR1 MNHEY and CDR2 SMNVEV (reference sequence). V lost 2 bases, J lost 5 bases, and 7 bases stayed unmatched. The method was immunoSEQ multiplex PCR; TCRdb's version includes in-frame clones alone and lacks a portion of them. The repertoire has about 240,000 clones, approximately 86% of them found once; the top ten carry 1% to 1.5%. The origin of this receptor is a woman aged 25 to 39 in good health and CMV-seropositive. J is TRBJ2-3 and V is TRBV27; 7 bases line up with TRBD2. Sequencing used PBMCs. CDR3 residues: CASSLIAGAVDTQYF. The CDR3 DNA reads as TGTGCCAGCAGTTTAATCGCGGGAGCGGTAGATACGCAGTATTTT.